The entry below describes one T cell receptor (beta chain). This receptor's antigen is unknown. It has no much larger one-base neighbor in the sample; base qualities were not kept. The data were taken from a study of beta chain features in type 1 diabetes (dated by TCRdb to the late 2010s). Notes on the research overall: Mean age, gender distribution, total cell number and subset yield did not differ between patients and healthy donors. A total of 85 million to 140 million sorted cells were examined across all samples, and the number of cells per subset was strongly correlated with RNA yield. In the study, recently diagnosed type 1 diabetes patients and matched healthy donors were compared on the TCRB repertoires of their sorted circulating CD4+ T cell subsets. Whereas all 30 or so donors provided naive and central memory subsets, regulatory and stem cell-like memory subsets were isolated from just 8 patients and about 8 healthy donors. The research as a whole found: Type 1 diabetes patients showed a moderate but significant shortening of TCRB CDR3 length in all four CD4+ subsets. PCR might favor shorter templates, but patient and control samples were amplified and corrected together, so any skew would affect both groups equally. Because cDNA rather than genomic DNA was sequenced, highly expressing activated cells could have been over-represented, although no difference in activation and CD3 levels was found between groups. At VDJ recombination sites, patients with type 1 diabetes made fewer insertions and deleted more nucleotides, a pattern implying thymic rearrangement abnormalities. Because the HLA sub-analyses included only small numbers of individuals, any influence of HLA type on TCRB rearrangement was left unresolved. The naive, central memory and regulatory TCRB repertoires appeared to resemble one another more closely among patients than among healthy donors.

The High Capacity cDNA Reverse Transcription Kit was used to reverse transcribe all of the isolated RNA, meaning that expressed TCRB transcripts were what got sequenced. Deep immunoSEQ sequencing was applied to naive, central memory and regulatory T cell samples, giving an average of approximately 3.8 million total reads per sample. After sorted cells were lysed in RLT buffer, RNA was extracted with DNase-treated RNeasy Micro or Mini kits, with the choice depending on cell number. To prevent cross-contamination, every cell subset was processed on its own, while patient and healthy donor samples were processed together. The immunoSEQ multiplex PCR was used to amplify TCRB sequences from cDNA, yielding 87-bp fragments that span the CDR3 region. Amplicons were sequenced on the Illumina HiSeq platform. For the original study's pipeline: Synthetic template baselines were used to correct PCR bias computationally, reads within Hamming distance 2 were collapsed, and singletons that could not be merged were discarded. Reads were aligned against IMGT to assign V, D and J genes, CDR3 length and insertions or deletions at six rearrangement sites. Within each subset, clonotype counts were normalized to sorted cell number, after which true diversity and Gini coefficients were computed with the tcR R package. The overlap coefficient, calculated on TCRB nucleotide sequences, was used to measure repertoire sharing. Out-of-frame TCRB sequences from naive cells were analyzed to stand in for the pre-selection repertoire. The clones in this table, taken by TCRdb from immuneACCESS, are in-frame only. Not every clone is retained; where verified, under half of the shortfall comes from an unresolved V gene, and the cause of the rest is unknown. V and J calls and clone size are given by that table; D and trimming were obtained from the DNA. Recorded for this sample are 300,000 to 400,000 clones; 8% to 13% of them occurred a single time. The ten biggest clones cover around 0.015% of the sample.

From each donor, a single peripheral blood sample of approximately 110 mL on average was drawn into heparinised tubes. A BD FACSAria II was used to sort naive, central memory, regulatory and stem cell-like memory CD4+ T cells with a panel that included CD45RO, CCR7, CD25, CD127, CD95 and CD27. Purity was above 95% for every sorted population. PBMCs were isolated immediately by Lymphoprep density gradient centrifugation and stained directly without culture. Samples were stained and sorted in pairs, with one healthy donor and one patient per experiment, so that batch effects were minimized. The CDR3 starts with the cysteine, ends with the phenylalanine, and has 16 residues. Only the CDR3 DNA stays, 48 bases, in frame from base 1. CDR1 and CDR2 are read off the germline V gene as KGHSH and LQKENI. Cut back by 2 bases and 2 bases, the V and J ends lie 13 bases apart.

The sequence was collected from a woman aged 25 to 45 in good health. Recombination linked TRBV18 to TRBJ1-5; TRBD1 is a possible D gene, resting on 6 matching bases. What was sequenced was naive CD4+ T cells from blood. The cell subset or site label of this sample denotes: true naive CD4+ T cells. Read as DNA, the sequence is TGTGCCAGCTCACCAGGGGGGGGCCGTGGCAATCAGCCCCAGCATTTT. This yields the protein CASSPGGGRGNQPQHF. The full variable domain, completed from the reference TRBV18 and TRBJ1-5 proteins outside the CDR3, reads NAGVMQNPRHLVRRRGQEARLRCSPMKGHSHVYWYRQLPEEGLKFMVYLQKENIIDESGMPKERFSAEFPKEGPSILRIQQVVRGDSAAYFCASSPGGGRGNQPQHFGDGTRLSIL.